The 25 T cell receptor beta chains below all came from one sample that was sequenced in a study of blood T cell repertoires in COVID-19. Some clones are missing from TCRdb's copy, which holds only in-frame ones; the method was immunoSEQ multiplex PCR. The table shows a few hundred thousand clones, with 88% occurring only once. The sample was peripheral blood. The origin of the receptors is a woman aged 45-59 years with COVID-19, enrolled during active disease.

Here the CDR3 reads CATSDWQGAFINEQFF. The DNA of the CDR3 is TGTGCCACCAGTGATTGGCAGGGGGCATTTATCAATGAGCAGTTCTTC. The chain recombines TRBV24-1 with TRBJ2-1, with 8 bases that match TRBD1. The CDR3 sequence is 16 residues long. Germline CDR1 KGHDR, CDR2 SFDVKD. The V gene end was trimmed by 2 bases and the J gene end by 6 bases; junction bases not matched to a gene: 8.

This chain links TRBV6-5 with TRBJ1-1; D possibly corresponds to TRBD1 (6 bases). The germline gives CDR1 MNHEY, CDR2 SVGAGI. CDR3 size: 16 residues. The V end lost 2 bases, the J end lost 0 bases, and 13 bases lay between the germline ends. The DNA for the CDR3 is TGTGCCAGCAGTTACGCCTACAGGGCGGTGAACACTGAAGCTTTCTTT. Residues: CASSYAYRAVNTEAFF.

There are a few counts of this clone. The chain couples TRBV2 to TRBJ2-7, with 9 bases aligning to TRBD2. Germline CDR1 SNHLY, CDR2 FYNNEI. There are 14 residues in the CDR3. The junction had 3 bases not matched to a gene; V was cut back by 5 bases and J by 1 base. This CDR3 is CASSSGGLSYEQYF. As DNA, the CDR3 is TGTGCCAGCAGTAGCGGGGGGCTTTCCTACGAGCAGTACTTC.

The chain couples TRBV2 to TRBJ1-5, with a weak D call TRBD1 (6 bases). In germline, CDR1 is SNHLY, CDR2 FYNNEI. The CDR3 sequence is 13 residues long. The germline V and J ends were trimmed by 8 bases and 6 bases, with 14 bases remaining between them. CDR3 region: CASLQGTGQPQHF. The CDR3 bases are TGTGCCAGCCTACAGGGAACGGGTCAGCCCCAGCATTTT.

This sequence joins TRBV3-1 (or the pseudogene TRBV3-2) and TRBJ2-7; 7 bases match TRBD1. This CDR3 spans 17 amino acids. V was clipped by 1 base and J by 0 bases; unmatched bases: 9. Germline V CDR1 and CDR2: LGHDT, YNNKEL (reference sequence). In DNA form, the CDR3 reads TGTGCCAGCAGCCAAGCAGGAGCCGGGACAGACTCCTACGAGCAGTACTTC. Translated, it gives CASSQAGAGTDSYEQYF.

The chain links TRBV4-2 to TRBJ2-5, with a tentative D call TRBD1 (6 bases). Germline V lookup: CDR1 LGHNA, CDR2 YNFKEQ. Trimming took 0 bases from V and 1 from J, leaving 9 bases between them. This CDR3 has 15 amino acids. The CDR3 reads CASSQDRGTQETQYF. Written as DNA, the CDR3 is TGTGCCAGCAGCCAAGATAGGGGGACCCAAGAGACCCAGTACTTC.

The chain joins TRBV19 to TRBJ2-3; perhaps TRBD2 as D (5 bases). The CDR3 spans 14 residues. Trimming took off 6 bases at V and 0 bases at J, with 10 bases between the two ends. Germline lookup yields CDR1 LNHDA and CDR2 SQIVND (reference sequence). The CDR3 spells CASRSGSSTDTQYF. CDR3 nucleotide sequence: TGTGCCAGTAGGTCGGGGAGTAGCACAGATACGCAGTATTTT. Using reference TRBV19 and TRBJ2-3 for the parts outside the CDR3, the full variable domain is DGGITQSPKYLFRKEGQNVTLSCEQNLNHDAMYWYRQDPGQGLRLIYYSQIVNDFQKGDIAEGYSVSREKKESFPLTVTSAQKNPTAFYLCASRSGSSTDTQYFGPGTRLTVL.

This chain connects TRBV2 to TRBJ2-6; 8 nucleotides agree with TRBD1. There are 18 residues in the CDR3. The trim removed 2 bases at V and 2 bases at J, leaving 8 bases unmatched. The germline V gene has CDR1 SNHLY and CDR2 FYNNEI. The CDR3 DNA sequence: TGTGCCAGCAGTGAAAGACGGACAGGGATCCCTGGGGCCAACGTCCTGACTTTC. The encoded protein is CASSERRTGIPGANVLTF.

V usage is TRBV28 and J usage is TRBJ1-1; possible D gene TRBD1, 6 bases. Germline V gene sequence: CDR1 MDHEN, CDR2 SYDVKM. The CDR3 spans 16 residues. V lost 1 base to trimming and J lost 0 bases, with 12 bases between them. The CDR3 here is CASSLFGGAMNTEAFF. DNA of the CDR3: TGTGCCAGCAGTTTATTTGGGGGGGCCATGAACACTGAAGCTTTCTTT.

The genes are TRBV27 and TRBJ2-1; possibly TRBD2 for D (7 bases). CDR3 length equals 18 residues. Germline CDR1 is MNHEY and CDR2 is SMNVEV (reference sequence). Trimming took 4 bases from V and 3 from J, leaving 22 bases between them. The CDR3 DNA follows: TGTGCCAGCAGTTCCCTCCTCATGGAGGGGGGGCGCTACAATGAGCAGTTCTTC. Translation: CASSSLLMEGGRYNEQFF.

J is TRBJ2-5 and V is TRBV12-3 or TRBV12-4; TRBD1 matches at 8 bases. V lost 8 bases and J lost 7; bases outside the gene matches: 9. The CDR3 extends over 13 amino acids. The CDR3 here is CASGIGQGGTQYF. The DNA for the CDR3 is TGTGCCAGCGGAATTGGACAGGGTGGGACCCAGTACTTC.

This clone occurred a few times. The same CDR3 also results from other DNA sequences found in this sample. The CDR3 DNA reads as TGTGCCAGCTCACCGGCGGGGAACACTGAAGCTTTCTTT. This codes for CASSPAGNTEAFF. The rearrangement joins TRBV18 to TRBJ1-1, with D unclear. Germline V gene data show CDR1 as KGHSH and CDR2 as LQKENI. This CDR3 region has 13 residues. The V and J ends lost 3 bases and 1 base respectively, with 6 bases between them.

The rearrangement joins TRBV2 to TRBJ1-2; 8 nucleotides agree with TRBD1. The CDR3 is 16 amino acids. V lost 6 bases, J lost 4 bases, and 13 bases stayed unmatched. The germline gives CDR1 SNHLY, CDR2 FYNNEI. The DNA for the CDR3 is TGTGCCAGCAGCCAACAACCGGGACAGGCGATCTATGGCTACACCTTC. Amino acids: CASSQQPGQAIYGYTF.

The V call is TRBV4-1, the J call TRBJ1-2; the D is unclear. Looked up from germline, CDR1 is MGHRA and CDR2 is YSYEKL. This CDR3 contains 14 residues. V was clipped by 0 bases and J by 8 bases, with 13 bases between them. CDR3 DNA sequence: TGCGCCAGCAGCCAAGATGCCCTAGGAGCGGGCTACACCTTC. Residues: CASSQDALGAGYTF.

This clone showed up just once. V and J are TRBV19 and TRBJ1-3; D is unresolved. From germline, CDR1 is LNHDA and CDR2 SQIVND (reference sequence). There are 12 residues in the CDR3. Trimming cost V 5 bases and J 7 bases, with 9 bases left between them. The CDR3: CASSPSGNTIYF. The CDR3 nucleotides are TGTGCCAGTAGTCCCTCCGGGAACACCATATATTTT.

The DNA for the CDR3 is TGTGCCTCGCCCCGGGACAGGTCCTTCTATGGCTACACCTTC. Its translation: CASPRDRSFYGYTF. The chain carries TRBV30 and TRBJ1-2; TRBD1 matches at 8 bases. CDR3 length: 14 residues. Germline lookup yields CDR1 GTSNPN and CDR2 SVGIG (reference sequence). V shed 7 bases, J shed 4 bases, and the junction held 11 bases outside the gene matches.

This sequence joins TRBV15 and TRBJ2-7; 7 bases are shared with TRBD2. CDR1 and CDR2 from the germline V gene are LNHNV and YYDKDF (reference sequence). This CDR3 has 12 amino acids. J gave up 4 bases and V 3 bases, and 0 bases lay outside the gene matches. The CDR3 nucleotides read TGTGCCACCAGCAGGCGGGGGTACGAGCAGTACTTC. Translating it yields CATSRRGYEQYF. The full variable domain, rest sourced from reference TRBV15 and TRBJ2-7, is DAMVIQNPRYQVTQFGKPVTLSCSQTLNHNVMYWYQQKSSQAPKLLFHYYDKDFNNEADTPDNFQSRRPNTSFCFLDIRSPGLGDTAMYLCATSRRGYEQYFGPGTRLTVT.

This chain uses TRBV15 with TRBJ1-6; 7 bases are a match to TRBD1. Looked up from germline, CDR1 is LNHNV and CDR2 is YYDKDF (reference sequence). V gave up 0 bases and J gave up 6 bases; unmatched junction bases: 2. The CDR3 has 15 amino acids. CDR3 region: CATSRDRGRNSPLHF. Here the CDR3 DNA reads TGTGCCACCAGCAGAGATAGGGGGCGTAATTCACCCCTCCACTTT.

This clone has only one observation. CDR3 in amino acids: CASSLRPRGWDTQYF. For the CDR3, the DNA is TGTGCCAGCAGCTTACGGCCCAGGGGTTGGGATACGCAGTATTTT. This chain uses TRBV11-2 with TRBJ2-3, with D perhaps matching TRBD1 (6 bases). This CDR3 is 15 amino acids long. Trimming took 2 bases from V and 6 from J, leaving 15 bases between them. Germline V gene data show CDR1 as SGHAT and CDR2 as FQNNGV.

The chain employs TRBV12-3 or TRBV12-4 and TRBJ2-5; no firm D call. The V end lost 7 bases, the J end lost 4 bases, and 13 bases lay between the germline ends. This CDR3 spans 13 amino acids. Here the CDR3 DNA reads TGTGCCAGCAACCCCTCCGGTGGAGAGACCCAGTACTTC. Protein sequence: CASNPSGGETQYF.

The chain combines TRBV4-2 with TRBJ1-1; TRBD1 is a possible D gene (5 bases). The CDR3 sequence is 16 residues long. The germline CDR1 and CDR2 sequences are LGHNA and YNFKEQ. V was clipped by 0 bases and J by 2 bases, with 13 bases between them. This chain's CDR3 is CASSQDLGRVNTEAFF. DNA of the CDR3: TGTGCCAGCAGCCAAGATTTAGGCAGGGTAAACACTGAAGCTTTCTTT.

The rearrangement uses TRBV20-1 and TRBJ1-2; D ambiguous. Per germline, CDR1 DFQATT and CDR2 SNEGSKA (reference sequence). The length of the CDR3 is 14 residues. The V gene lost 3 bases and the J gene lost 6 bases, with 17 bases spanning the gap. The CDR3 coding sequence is TGCAGTGCTAGTCCCGGACGGGGTTGGGATGGCTACACCTTC. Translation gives CSASPGRGWDGYTF.

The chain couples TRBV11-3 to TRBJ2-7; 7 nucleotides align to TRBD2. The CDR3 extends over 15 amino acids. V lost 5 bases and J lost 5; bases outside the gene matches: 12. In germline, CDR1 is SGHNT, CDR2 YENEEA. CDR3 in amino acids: CASSKRTGGLDEQYF. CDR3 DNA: TGTGCCAGCAGCAAACGTACGGGGGGACTCGACGAGCAGTACTTC.

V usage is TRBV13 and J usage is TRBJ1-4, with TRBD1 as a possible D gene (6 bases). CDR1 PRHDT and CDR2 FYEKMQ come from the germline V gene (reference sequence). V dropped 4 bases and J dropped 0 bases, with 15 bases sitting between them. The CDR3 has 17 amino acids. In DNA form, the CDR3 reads TGTGCCAGCAGCTCCAGGACAGCCCCTGCAACTAATGAAAAACTGTTTTTT. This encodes CASSSRTAPATNEKLFF.

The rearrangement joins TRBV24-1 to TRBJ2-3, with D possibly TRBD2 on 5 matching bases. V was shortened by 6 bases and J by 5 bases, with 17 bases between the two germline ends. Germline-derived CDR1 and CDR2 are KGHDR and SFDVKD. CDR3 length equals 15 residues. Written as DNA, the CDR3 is TGTGCCACCAGTCACCCTCAGGAGGCGGGAGATACGCAGTATTTT. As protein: CATSHPQEAGDTQYF.